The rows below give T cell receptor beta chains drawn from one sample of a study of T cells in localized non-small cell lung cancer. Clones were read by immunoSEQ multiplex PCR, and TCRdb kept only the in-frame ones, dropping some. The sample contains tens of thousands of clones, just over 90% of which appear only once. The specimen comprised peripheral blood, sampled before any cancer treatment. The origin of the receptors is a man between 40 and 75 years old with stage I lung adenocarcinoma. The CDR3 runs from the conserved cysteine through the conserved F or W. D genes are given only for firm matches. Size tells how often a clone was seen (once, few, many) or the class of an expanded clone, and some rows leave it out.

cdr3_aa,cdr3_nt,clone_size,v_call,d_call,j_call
CASSIEWVGQGGNQPQHF,TGTGCCAGTAGTATAGAATGGGTAGGGCAGGGCGGCAATCAGCCCCAGCATTTT,NA,TRBV19,NA,TRBJ1-5
CASSSGPSTAAPSTDTQYF,TGTGCCAGCAGCTCAGGACCGTCTACAGCTGCTCCTAGCACAGATACGCAGTATTTT,NA,TRBV5-6,NA,TRBJ2-3
CASSLGGSGREQETQYF,TGTGCCAGCAGTTTAGGCGGTAGCGGGAGGGAACAAGAGACCCAGTACTTC,NA,TRBV27,TRBD2,TRBJ2-5
CASSLEPGLETDTQYF,TGTGCCAGCAGCCTCGAGCCGGGACTAGAAACAGATACGCAGTATTTT,NA,TRBV7-8,TRBD2,TRBJ2-3
CASSLLVFGGNTIYF,TGTGCCAGCAGTTTATTGGTATTTGGTGGAAACACCATATATTTT,NA,TRBV28,NA,TRBJ1-3
CASSLLAATFYEQYF,TGTGCCAGCAGTTTATTAGCGGCGACCTTCTACGAGCAGTACTTC,NA,TRBV27,NA,TRBJ2-7
CASSRAWTAYTEAFF,TGCGCCAGCAGCCGGGCTTGGACAGCCTACACTGAAGCTTTCTTT,NA,TRBV4-1,NA,TRBJ1-1
CASSYAYSQGGEKLFF,TGTGCCAGCAGTTACGCTTACTCCCAGGGGGGCGAAAAACTGTTTTTT,NA,TRBV6-6,TRBD1,TRBJ1-4
CASSLEQGMRTGELFF,TGCGCCAGCAGCTTGGAACAGGGGATGAGAACCGGGGAGCTGTTTTTT,NA,TRBV5-1,TRBD1,TRBJ2-2
CASSVGTGNREQYF,TGTGCCAGCAGCGTCGGGACAGGGAACCGCGAGCAGTACTTC,few,TRBV11-1,TRBD1,TRBJ2-7
CASSQSSAGGPVF,TGTGCCAGCAGCCAATCTTCAGCGGGAGGGCCTGTCTTC,NA,TRBV16,TRBD2,TRBJ2-1
CASSEVYSYEQYF,TGTGCCAGCAGTGAAGTTTACTCCTACGAGCAGTACTTC,NA,TRBV6-1,NA,TRBJ2-7
CASSIRLAPTYEQYF,TGTGCCAGCAGTATAAGACTAGCGCCTACCTACGAGCAGTACTTC,NA,TRBV27,TRBD2,TRBJ2-7
CATSPPGQVGVRTQYF,TGTGCCACCAGCCCCCCCGGACAGGTGGGGGTGAGGACCCAGTACTTC,NA,TRBV15,TRBD1,TRBJ2-5
CASSDPPRTDTQYF,TGTGCCAGCAGTGACCCACCGAGGACAGATACGCAGTATTTT,NA,TRBV2,NA,TRBJ2-3
CASSYTVRNEQFF,TGTGCCAGCAGTTACACCGTTAGGAATGAGCAGTTCTTC,NA,TRBV6-5,NA,TRBJ2-1
CASSYQGDGNQPQHF,TGTGCCAGCAGTTACCAGGGGGACGGCAATCAGCCCCAGCATTTT,NA,TRBV27,TRBD1,TRBJ1-5
CASSQRDIYSDGYTF,TGCGCCAGCAGCCAAAGGGACATTTATTCGGATGGCTACACCTTC,NA,TRBV4-1,NA,TRBJ1-2
CASSLSSRTPYEQYF,TGTGCCAGCAGTTTATCAAGCAGGACCCCCTACGAGCAGTACTTC,NA,TRBV27,NA,TRBJ2-7
CASSLVRGYETQYF,TGTGCCAGCAGCTTAGTTCGGGGGTACGAGACCCAGTACTTC,NA,TRBV7-9,NA,TRBJ2-5
CASSLVWGGETQYF,TGTGCCAGCAGCTTAGTGTGGGGAGGGGAGACCCAGTACTTC,NA,TRBV11-2,TRBD2,TRBJ2-5
CASTAKWGTSGTGELFF,TGCGCCAGCACCGCAAAGTGGGGGACTAGCGGAACCGGGGAGCTGTTTTTT,NA,TRBV4-3,TRBD2,TRBJ2-2
CASSLPSLDSSSDTQYF,TGTGCCAGCAGCCTACCCTCACTGGACAGCTCGTCAGATACGCAGTATTTT,NA,TRBV5-4,NA,TRBJ2-3
CASSPGQGGYEQYF,TGTGCCAGCAGCCCTGGACAGGGGGGTTACGAGCAGTACTTC,NA,TRBV7-6,TRBD1,TRBJ2-7